This T cell receptor (beta chain) was profiled in a study of neurological immune-mediated disorders. Time point described: longitudinal time-point 1 (baseline). The method for making cDNA was 5'RACE, and it used 10-nucleotide random UMIs. TCRdb called the 5' RACE reads again in MiXCR, with one record for every CDR3 protein. The sample yields tens of thousands of distinct CDR3 sequences, roughly 10% seen once. This clonotype came up many times. Its specificity is not known. The study's findings and limits: HTLV-1-associated myelopathy displayed the greatest TCR clonal expansion, and multiple sclerosis exhibited the smallest, lower than that of healthy controls.

The TCR was taken from a woman aged 40 to 50 in good health. Sequenced sample: PBMCs.

CDR3 in DNA: TGTGCCAGCAGCGTAGCACCTGCGGGGAATTCACCCCTCCACTTT. It codes for CASSVAPAGNSPLHF. This chain uses TRBV9 with TRBJ1-6; the D is unclear. Germline V lookup: CDR1 SGDLS, CDR2 YYNGEE. V lost 0 bases to trimming and J lost 7 bases, with 11 bases between them. The CDR3 consists of 15 residues.